The 5 T cell receptor beta chains below all came from one sample that was sequenced in a study of blood T cell repertoires in COVID-19. Generated by immunoSEQ multiplex PCR, the TCRdb table keeps only in-frame clones and is missing some. The repertoire holds hundreds of thousands of clones, with about 89% as singletons. Sample: peripheral blood. These receptors all stem from a woman aged 25-40 years with acute or convalescent COVID-19.

The chain carries TRBV27 and TRBJ2-7; unclear D gene. Trimming took 5 bases from V and 4 from J, leaving 15 bases between them. The CDR3 length is 14 residues. Per the germline V gene, CDR1 is MNHEY and CDR2 is SMNVEV (reference sequence). The CDR3 spells CASSPFSVRYEQYF. CDR3 nucleotide sequence: TGTGCCAGCAGTCCCTTTTCTGTTCGGTACGAGCAGTACTTC.

The chain carries TRBV27 and TRBJ2-5, with a possible D match to TRBD2 (6 bases). Germline V gives CDR1 MNHEY, CDR2 SMNVEV (reference sequence). Trimming took off 2 bases at V and 5 bases at J, with 12 bases between the two ends. The CDR3 is made up of 14 amino acids. The CDR3 DNA follows: TGTGCCAGCAGTTTAATCGGGGGTCGGGAGACCCAGTACTTC. Translation: CASSLIGGRETQYF.

The rearrangement links TRBV4-2 to TRBJ2-7; TRBD2 aligns across 12 bases. The CDR3 covers 14 residues. The V segment lost 4 bases and the J segment 3 bases; nucleotides outside the gene matches: 1. CDR1 and CDR2 from the germline V gene are LGHNA and YNFKEQ. As DNA, the CDR3 is TGTGCCAGCAGCCCGGGACTAGCGGGCTACGAGCAGTACTTC. As protein: CASSPGLAGYEQYF.

In this sample, this clone turned up a few times. The V and J genes are TRBV29-1 and TRBJ1-2; 8 bases map to TRBD1. The CDR3 sequence is 16 residues long. The germline CDR1 and CDR2 sequences are SQVTM and ANQGSEA. Trimming removed 5 bases from V and 8 bases from J; junction bases left unmatched: 19. In nucleotides, the CDR3 is TGCAGCGTTTTCGACAACTCAGGACAGGGACAACAGGGCTACACCTTC. Encoded protein: CSVFDNSGQGQQGYTF.

This clone was picked up a small number of times. The chain recombines TRBV2 with TRBJ2-5; 8 bases line up with TRBD2. V lost 8 bases and J lost 0; bases outside the gene matches: 8. The CDR3 runs to 15 residues. The germline gives CDR1 SNHLY, CDR2 FYNNEI. Here the CDR3 DNA reads TGTGCCAGCCAAGAGGTACTAGCGGACCAAGAGACCCAGTACTTC. Its translation is CASQEVLADQETQYF.